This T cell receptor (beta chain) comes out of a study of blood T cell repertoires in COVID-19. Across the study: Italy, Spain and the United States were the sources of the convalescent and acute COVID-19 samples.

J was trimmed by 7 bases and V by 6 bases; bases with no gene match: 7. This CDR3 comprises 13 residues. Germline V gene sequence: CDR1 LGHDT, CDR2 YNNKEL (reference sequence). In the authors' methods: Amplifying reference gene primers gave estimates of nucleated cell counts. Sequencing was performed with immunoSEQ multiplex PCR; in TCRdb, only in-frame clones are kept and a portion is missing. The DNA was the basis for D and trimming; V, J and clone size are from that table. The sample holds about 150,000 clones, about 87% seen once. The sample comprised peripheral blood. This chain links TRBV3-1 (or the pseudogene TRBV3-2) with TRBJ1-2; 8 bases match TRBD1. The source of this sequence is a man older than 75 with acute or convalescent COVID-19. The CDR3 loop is CASRPQGAAGYTF. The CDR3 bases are TGTGCCAGCAGGCCTCAGGGGGCGGCTGGCTACACCTTC.